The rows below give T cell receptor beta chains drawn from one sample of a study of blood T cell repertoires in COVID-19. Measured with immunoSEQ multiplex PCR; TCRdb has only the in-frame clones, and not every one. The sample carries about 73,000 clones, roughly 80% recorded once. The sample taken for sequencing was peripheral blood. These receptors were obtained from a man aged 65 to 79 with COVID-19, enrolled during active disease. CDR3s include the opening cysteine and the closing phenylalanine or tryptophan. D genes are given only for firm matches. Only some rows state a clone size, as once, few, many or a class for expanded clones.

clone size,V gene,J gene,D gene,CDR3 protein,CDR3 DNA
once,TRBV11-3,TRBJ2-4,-,CASSPWRYF,TGTGCCAGCAGCCCCTGGAGGTACTTC
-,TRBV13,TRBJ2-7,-,CASSSRDRIAYEQYF,TGTGCCAGCAGCTCCCGGGATCGAATTGCCTACGAGCAGTACTTC
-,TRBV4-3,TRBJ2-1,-,CASSQVVASSLSEQFF,TGCGCCAGCAGCCAAGTTGTGGCTAGCAGCTTGTCTGAGCAGTTCTTC
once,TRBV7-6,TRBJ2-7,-,CASSLENRYEQYF,TGTGCCAGCAGCTTAGAAAATCGGTACGAGCAGTACTTC
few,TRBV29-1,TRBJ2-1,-,CSVEGGENEQFF,TGCAGCGTTGAAGGCGGGGAAAATGAGCAGTTCTTC
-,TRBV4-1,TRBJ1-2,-,CASSQATRVPYGYTF,TGCGCCAGCAGCCAAGCCACCAGGGTCCCCTATGGCTACACCTTC
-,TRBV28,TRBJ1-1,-,CASRFQWNTEAFF,TGTGCCAGCAGGTTCCAATGGAACACTGAAGCTTTCTTT
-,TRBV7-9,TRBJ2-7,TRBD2,CASSLILGPREAEQYF,TGTGCCAGCAGCTTAATTCTGGGACCCCGGGAGGCCGAGCAGTACTTC
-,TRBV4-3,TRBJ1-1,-,CASSQVGEGNTEAFF,TGCGCCAGCAGCCAAGTAGGGGAGGGAAACACTGAAGCTTTCTTT
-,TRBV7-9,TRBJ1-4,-,CASSDRTAPTNEKLFF,TGTGCCAGCAGCGATCGGACAGCCCCAACTAATGAAAAACTGTTTTTT
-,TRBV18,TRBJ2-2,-,CASSPAEGNTGELFF,TGTGCCAGCTCACCAGCGGAAGGAAACACCGGGGAGCTGTTTTTT
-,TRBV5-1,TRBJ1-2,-,CASTYGGARGYGYTF,TGCGCCAGCACCTATGGGGGGGCCCGAGGCTATGGCTACACCTTC
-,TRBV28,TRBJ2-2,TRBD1,CAMRQGNTGELFF,TGTGCCATGAGACAGGGGAACACCGGGGAGCTGTTTTTT
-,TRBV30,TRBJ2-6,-,CAWSLPRSGANVLTF,TGTGCCTGGAGTCTCCCCCGGTCTGGGGCCAACGTCCTGACTTTC
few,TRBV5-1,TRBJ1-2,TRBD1,CASSVGQGDNYGYTF,TGCGCCAGCAGCGTGGGACAGGGAGATAACTATGGCTACACCTTC
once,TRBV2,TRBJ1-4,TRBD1,CASRPGQGAYEKLFF,TGTGCCAGCAGACCCGGACAGGGGGCGTATGAAAAACTGTTTTTT
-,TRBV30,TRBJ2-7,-,CAWSAAGHLSYEQYF,TGTGCCTGGAGTGCCGCAGGCCACCTCTCCTACGAGCAGTACTTC
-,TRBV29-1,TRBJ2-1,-,CSVRHYNEQFF,TGCAGCGTTAGACATTACAATGAGCAGTTCTTC
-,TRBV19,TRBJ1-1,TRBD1,CASSMRDRGPQMNTEAFF,TGTGCCAGTAGTATGCGGGACAGGGGACCACAAATGAACACTGAAGCTTTCTTT
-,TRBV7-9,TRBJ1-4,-,CASTYGRTNEKLFF,TGTGCCAGCACGTACGGGAGGACTAATGAAAAACTGTTTTTT
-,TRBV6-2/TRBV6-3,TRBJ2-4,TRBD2,CASSSLLLAGVNIQYF,TGTGCCAGCAGTTCTCTCCTACTAGCGGGAGTGAACATTCAGTACTTC
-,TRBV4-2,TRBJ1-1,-,CASSQDQGYGTEAFF,TGTGCCAGCAGCCAAGATCAGGGGTACGGCACTGAAGCTTTCTTT
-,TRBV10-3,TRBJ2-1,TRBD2,CAISGASGSFDNEQFF,TGTGCCATCAGTGGGGCTAGCGGGAGTTTTGACAATGAGCAGTTCTTC
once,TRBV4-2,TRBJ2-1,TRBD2,CASSQGTSGGFDEQFF,TGTGCCAGCAGCCAAGGGACTAGCGGGGGTTTCGATGAGCAGTTCTTC
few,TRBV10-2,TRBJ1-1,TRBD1,CASSDFLNRGIGTEAFF,TGCGCCAGCAGTGATTTCTTGAACAGGGGTATCGGCACTGAAGCTTTCTTT
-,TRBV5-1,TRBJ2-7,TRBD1,CASSPSGQAYEQYF,TGCGCCAGCAGCCCTAGTGGACAGGCCTACGAGCAGTACTTC